This T cell receptor beta chain emerged from a study of T cells and Merkel cell carcinoma outcomes. Notes on the study in general: Repertoire plus T-cell density reportedly predicted Merkel cell carcinoma outcomes.

Sequencing was performed with immunoSEQ multiplex PCR; in TCRdb, only in-frame clones are kept and a portion is missing. The sample records 2,500 to 3,000 clones, nearly 96% being singletons. The CDR3 covers 17 residues. From germline, CDR1 is LGHNA and CDR2 YSLEER. With respect to this clone: The antigen is not known. Compared with germline, one end of the junction differs, possibly owing to a read error.

This sequence originates from a human donor with Merkel cell carcinoma. Sequencing was carried out using tumor tissue from Merkel cell carcinoma. The chain employs TRBV4-3 and TRBJ2-1; D might be TRBD2 (6 bases). The CDR3 region has the DNA TGCGCCAGCAGCCAAGGGTATGCGGGACTCACATACAATGAACAGTTCTTC. Translated, it gives CASSQGYAGLTYNEQFF.